The 3 T cell receptor beta chains presented below share a single source sample, sequenced in a study of cytomegalovirus exposure and HLA in healthy donors. PCR amplification relied on 60 Vbeta primers (plus 13 Jbeta primers). The repertoire was sequenced with immunoSEQ multiplex PCR; TCRdb's copy has only in-frame clones and lacks some. The sample holds about 130,000 clones, around 80% seen once. Material for sequencing was PBMCs. Source of these receptors: a woman in her late teens or twenties in good health and CMV-seropositive.

There are a few counts of this clone. V usage is TRBV30 and J usage is TRBJ1-3; D gene uncertain. V lost 3 bases, J lost 8 bases, and 8 bases lay in between. CDR1 and CDR2 (germline): GTSNPN, SVGIG (reference sequence). CDR3 size: 11 residues. DNA of the CDR3: TGTGCCTGGAGCGCGAGGGACACCATATATTTT. This translates into CAWSARDTIYF.

CDR3 nucleotides: TGCAGCGTTGACGGTAGCGGCCAAAGGGGTGAGCAGTTCTTC. It yields the protein CSVDGSGQRGEQFF. The V and J genes are TRBV29-1 and TRBJ2-1, with D perhaps TRBD2 (6 bases). CDR1 and CDR2 from the germline V gene are SQVTM and ANQGSEA. This CDR3 has 14 amino acids. The V end was cut by 3 bases, the J end by 9 bases, with 18 bases between.

This clone was detected a few times. The CDR3 protein is CASSERQGGRDIQYF. The CDR3 DNA reads as TGTGCCAGCAGTGAAAGACAGGGGGGACGGGACATTCAGTACTTC. This chain connects TRBV25-1 to TRBJ2-4; 9 bases are shared with TRBD1. This CDR3 is 15 amino acids long. Germline V gene sequence: CDR1 MGHDK, CDR2 SYGVNS. The ends lost 2 bases at V and 8 bases at J; junction bases unmatched: 7.